This T cell receptor beta chain was obtained from a study of cytomegalovirus exposure and HLA in healthy donors. Per the germline V gene, CDR1 is SGHDT and CDR2 is YYEEEE. With 4 bases removed from V and 2 bases from J, the gap between germline ends came to 13 bases. The CDR3 covers 15 residues. This clone was found once. PCR primers comprised 60 Vbeta and 13 Jbeta primers. Sequencing was performed with immunoSEQ multiplex PCR; in TCRdb, only in-frame clones are kept and a portion is missing. The sample includes under 200,000 clones, more than 65% of them seen just once. The gene calls are TRBV5-6 and TRBJ1-3; tentatively, D is TRBD1 (6 bases). This TCR derives from a woman in her forties or fifties in good health and CMV-seronegative. The sequenced sample was PBMCs. The CDR3 sequence: CASSANTGTGNTIYF. CDR3 sequence (DNA): TGTGCCAGCAGCGCAAACACAGGGACTGGAAACACCATATATTTT. The complete variable domain, with remaining parts taken from reference TRBV5-6 and TRBJ1-3, reads DAGVTQSPTHLIKTRGQQVTLRCSPKSGHDTVSWYQQALGQGPQFIFQYYEEEERQRGNFPDRFSGHQFPNYSSELNVNALLLGDSALYLCASSANTGTGNTIYFGEGSWLTVV.